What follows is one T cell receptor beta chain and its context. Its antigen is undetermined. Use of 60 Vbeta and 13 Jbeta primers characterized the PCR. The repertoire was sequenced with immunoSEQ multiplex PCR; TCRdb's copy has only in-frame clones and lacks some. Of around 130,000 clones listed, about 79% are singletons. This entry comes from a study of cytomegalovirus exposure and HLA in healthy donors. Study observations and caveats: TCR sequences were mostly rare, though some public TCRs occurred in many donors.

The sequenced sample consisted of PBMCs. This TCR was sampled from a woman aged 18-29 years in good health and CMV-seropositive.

The CDR3 coding sequence is TGTGCCAGCAGATCAGGGAACTATGGCTACACCTTC. Translated: CASRSGNYGYTF. The chain uses TRBV6-1 and TRBJ1-2; D perhaps matches TRBD1 (5 bases). Germline loops: CDR1 MNHNS, CDR2 SASEGT. V was shortened by 6 bases and J by 2 bases, with 7 bases between the two germline ends. CDR3 size: 12 residues.